This T cell receptor (beta chain) comes out of a study of cytomegalovirus exposure and HLA in healthy donors. A note on this clone: Its antigen is undetermined.

Points from the study as a whole: Data from an earlier analysis indicated that most TCR beta V segments were productive either about 90% or about 30% of the time. Analysis performed later showed TCR beta chains linked to HLA being more clonally expanded than equally common others. In a later analysis, most CMV-associated TCR beta chains appeared HLA-restricted. Most sequenced TCRs were rare (though some public TCRs occurred in many donors).

Per the germline V gene, CDR1 is SGHAT and CDR2 is FQNNGV. V lost 2 bases and J 7 bases, leaving 14 bases between the germline ends. CDR3 length equals 14 residues. PCR used 60 Vbeta primers and 13 Jbeta primers. Clones were read by immunoSEQ multiplex PCR, and TCRdb kept only the in-frame ones, dropping some. This sample yields 90,000 to 140,000 clones, of which 75% to 85% are seen a single time; approximately 6.1% belongs to the top ten. The genes are TRBV11-2 and TRBJ2-5; weak D call: TRBD2 (7 bases). The sample comprised PBMCs. The sequence derives from a man aged 18 to 30 in good health and CMV-seronegative. Here the CDR3 reads CASSLREGGGTQYF. DNA of the CDR3: TGTGCCAGCAGCTTAAGGGAGGGAGGGGGGACCCAGTACTTC.